The sequence of this T cell receptor (beta chain) was determined in a study of shared clonotypes between healthy human individuals. The wider study: CD4 naive cells filled three plates per donor, CD4 memory three, CD8 naive two and CD8 memory one.

The table came from immunoSEQ multiplex PCR; TCRdb's copy has only in-frame clones and leaves some out. The sample has around 2.3 million clones; approximately 96% are singletons. V gave up 7 bases and J gave up 0 bases, with 12 bases separating them. Germline-derived CDR1 and CDR2 are LGHNT and FRNRAP. The CDR3 covers 14 residues. The J gene is TRBJ1-2, the V gene TRBV12-5; D is unclear. The sequence was obtained from a man aged 18 to 30 in good health. What was sequenced was naive CD4+ T cells sorted from blood. The subset: CD45RA+ positively selected. The CDR3 loop reads CASVSGYSNYGYTF. The CDR3 nucleotides read TGTGCTAGTGTCTCCGGCTACTCTAACTATGGCTACACCTTC.